These T cell receptor beta chains were read from a single sample in a study of T cell repertoires in cytomegalovirus infection. Each CDR3 protein is one row after TCRdb ran MiXCR on the reads. The data show approximately 500,000 distinct CDR3 sequences, approximately 11% seen once. Material for sequencing was PBMCs. The receptor set was obtained from a human donor in good health (CMV status not recorded). Some clones in this sample may be carry-over from other donors' samples. Both conserved end residues are part of each CDR3. The D gene is left open where the match is weak. Not every row has a clone size; where given, it reads once, few, many or a size class.

v_call	j_call	clone_size	d_call	cdr3_nt	cdr3_aa
TRBV14	TRBJ1-1	NA	TRBD1	TGTGCCAGCAGCCAAGCCCCGGGACAGGGTTCCACTGAAGCTTTCTTT	CASSQAPGQGSTEAFF
TRBV7-2	TRBJ2-1	many	TRBD1	TGTGCCAGCAGCGGGACAGGGGGCTACTCCTACAATGAGCAGTTCTTC	CASSGTGGYSYNEQFF
TRBV29-1	TRBJ2-3	few	NA	TGCAGCGGTCTGGAGGGGTTTAGCACAGATACGCAGTATTTT	CSGLEGFSTDTQYF
TRBV12-3/TRBV12-4	TRBJ1-2	many	NA	TGTGCCAGCAGTTTAAGTGCGGTTGGGAGTGGCTACACCTTC	CASSLSAVGSGYTF
TRBV20-1	TRBJ2-5	few	TRBD2	TGCAGTGCTAGAAGGCTAGCGGGAGGGCTAGGCCAAGAGACCCAGTACTTC	CSARRLAGGLGQETQYF
TRBV3-1	TRBJ1-1	NA	NA	TGTGCCAGCAGCCAGGCAGGATGGAACACTGAAGCTTTCTTT	CASSQAGWNTEAFF
TRBV29-1	TRBJ2-5	few	NA	TGCAGCGTACAGAGAGATAGGGGGTCGAGGCGGGAGACCCAGTACTTC	CSVQRDRGSRRETQYF
TRBV29-1	TRBJ1-2	many	NA	TGCAGCGTTGAAGGCAACTATGGCTACACCTTC	CSVEGNYGYTF
TRBV18	TRBJ1-2	NA	NA	TGTGCCAGCTCACCTCGGACAGAAACTAACTATGGCTACACCTTC	CASSPRTETNYGYTF
TRBV27	TRBJ2-3	many	TRBD2	TGTGCCAGCAGACAGCGGGGGGTTTTCACAGATACGCAGTATTTT	CASRQRGVFTDTQYF
TRBV4-2	TRBJ1-5	few	NA	TGTGCCAGCAGCCAAGAAGCGACAGACTTTAATCAGCCCCAGCATTTT	CASSQEATDFNQPQHF
TRBV7-6	TRBJ2-1	many	TRBD1	TGTGCCAGCAGCGGACGGACAGGGCGGCCCTACAATGAGCAGTTCTTC	CASSGRTGRPYNEQFF
TRBV7-8	TRBJ2-3	many	NA	TGTGCCAGCAGCCAGGACGGGGATACGCAGTATTTT	CASSQDGDTQYF
TRBV6-5	TRBJ1-1	many	TRBD1	TGTGCCAGCAGTTACTGGGACAGGGTCACTGAAGCTTTCTTT	CASSYWDRVTEAFF
TRBV5-6	TRBJ1-6	NA	NA	TGTGCCAGCAGCCGGGACACAACAGGTTATAATTCACCCCTCCACTTT	CASSRDTTGYNSPLHF
TRBV27	TRBJ2-7	few	NA	TGTGCCAGCAGTTTATCGACTCCGGGGGCGCTTGTCCACGAGCAGTACTTC	CASSLSTPGALVHEQYF
TRBV4-1	TRBJ1-1	many	NA	TGCGCCAGCAGCCAAGAGGGATGGGCGGCGAACACTGAAGCTTTCTTT	CASSQEGWAANTEAFF
TRBV29-1	TRBJ1-5	NA	NA	TGCAGCGTTCTCGTGGAGGGCGGTCAGCCCCAGCATTTT	CSVLVEGGQPQHF
TRBV5-1	TRBJ1-2	NA	NA	TGCGCCAGCAGCTTGGGAACTGCCGTCTATGGCTACACCTTC	CASSLGTAVYGYTF
TRBV6-1	TRBJ2-5	few	NA	TGTGCCAGCAGTGACGGAGCCGTGAAAGAGACCCAGTACTTC	CASSDGAVKETQYF
TRBV27	TRBJ2-3	many	NA	TGTGCCAGCGGGAAGTGGGGCACAGATACGCAGTATTTT	CASGKWGTDTQYF
TRBV20-1	TRBJ2-6	many	TRBD1	TGCAGTGCTAGAGGGACAGGGTCTGGGGCCAACGTCCTGACTTTC	CSARGTGSGANVLTF
TRBV7-2	TRBJ2-2	many	NA	TGTGCCAGCAGCTTAGTGGGTAGCTACACCGGGGAGCTGTTTTTT	CASSLVGSYTGELFF